One and the same sample provided the 28 T cell receptor beta chains below, sequenced in a study of T cells in Graves' hyperthyroidism and ophthalmopathy (dated by TCRdb to between 2018 and 2021). Library creation used multiplex PCR. The sample was run on an Illumina HiSeq 2000. The TCR beta CDR3 regions were amplified from the RNA transcripts. A first-round RT-PCR of the TCR CDR3 used the HTBI primer set with the Qiagen OneStep RT-PCR kit. Through fastp at Q25 and MiXCR, TCRdb rebuilt clones from the public reads, retaining in-frame beta chains. CDR3 protein sequences are deduplicated, and each keeps its most common genes and DNA. This sample lists hundreds of thousands of distinct CDR3 sequences; less than 25% were detected once. Around 10% of the sample belongs to the ten largest clones. Specimen: blood. The receptors were gathered from a woman aged 25 to 39 with Graves' ophthalmopathy.

This clonotype showed up many times. This sequence joins TRBV6-1 and TRBJ1-3; D is perhaps TRBD1 (5 bases). The V and J ends lost 7 bases and 0 bases respectively, with 13 bases between them. There are 15 residues in the CDR3. The germline gives CDR1 MNHNS, CDR2 SASEGT. The CDR3 DNA follows: TGTGCCAGCATCCCCGGGACCAGCTCTGGAAACACCATATATTTT. It yields the protein CASIPGTSSGNTIYF.

This clonotype has ten or more counts. The chain couples TRBV12-3 or TRBV12-4 to TRBJ1-1; maybe TRBD1 (6 bases). The CDR3 is 14 amino acids. V lost 5 bases to trimming and J lost 6 bases, with 16 bases between them. CDR3 protein: CASSRQAGSAEAFF. For the CDR3, the DNA is TGTGCCAGCAGTCGACAGGCGGGGTCAGCTGAAGCTTTCTTT.

This clonotype was counted many times. The chain links TRBV27 to TRBJ1-1, with 8 bases that match TRBD1. V trimming: 5 bases; J trimming: 7 bases; junction bases outside the gene matches: 6. Germline lookup yields CDR1 MNHEY and CDR2 SMNVEV (reference sequence). This CDR3 is 13 amino acids long. The DNA of the CDR3 is TGTGCCAGCAGTATACAGGGGGAAAGTGAAGCTTTCTTT. Protein: CASSIQGESEAFF.

Comments on this clonotype: One end of the junction varies from germline; a read error may be responsible. The chain couples TRBV6-2 or TRBV6-3 to TRBJ1-5; D call uncertain. Germline V gene data show CDR1 as MNHEY and CDR2 as SVGEGT. This CDR3 region has 17 residues. The CDR3 loop reads CASSYLPYGLGNQPQHF. The CDR3 DNA is TGTGCCAGCAGTTACTTACCTTATGGGCTGGGGAATCAGCCTCAGCATTTT.

This clonotype has a single count. This chain links TRBV5-1 with TRBJ1-1, with TRBD1 identical over 8 bases. Trimming at V came to 3 bases and at J to 1 base, leaving 5 bases not matched to a gene. Germline CDR1 is SGHRS and CDR2 is YFSETQ. The CDR3 totals 15 residues. The CDR3 DNA sequence: TGCGCCAGCAGCTCCGAGGGGACAGGGAACACTGAAGCTTTCTTT. Its translation: CASSSEGTGNTEAFF.

The chain carries TRBV20-1 and TRBJ1-5; 8 positions agree with TRBD1. Per the germline V gene, CDR1 is DFQATT and CDR2 is SNEGSKA (reference sequence). The length of the CDR3 is 14 residues. V dropped 5 bases and J dropped 2; count of bases not matched to a gene: 5. CDR3 protein: CSALTGAGNQPQHF. As DNA, the CDR3 is TGCAGTGCTTTGACAGGGGCGGGCAATCAGCCCCAGCATTTT.

The rearrangement uses TRBV3-1 and TRBJ1-3; D unresolved. The germline gives CDR1 LGHDT, CDR2 YNNKEL (reference sequence). CDR3 length: 16 residues. Trimming took 3 bases from V and 0 from J, leaving 12 bases between them. The CDR3 DNA follows: TGTGCCAGCAGCCAGAAGCGGCCGACCTCTGGAAACACCATATATTTT. Protein product: CASSQKRPTSGNTIYF.

This clonotype was counted at least ten times. The chain carries TRBV6-5 and TRBJ2-7; D perhaps matches TRBD1 (7 bases). V was pared by 0 bases and J by 3 bases, with 18 bases between. The CDR3 runs 17 residues. The V gene's germline CDR1 is MNHEY and CDR2 SVGAGI. The chain's CDR3 is CASSYSQGDGGLYEQYF. Written as DNA, the CDR3 is TGTGCCAGCAGTTACTCGCAGGGGGACGGGGGACTCTACGAGCAGTACTTC.

This clonotype was picked up a small number of times. This chain connects TRBV19 to TRBJ2-3; TRBD1 matches 8 bases. The CDR3 covers 15 residues. V trimming: 3 bases; J trimming: 4 bases; junction bases outside the gene matches: 6. CDR1 is LNHDA, CDR2 SQIVND, per germline (reference sequence). The CDR3 DNA reads TGTGCCAGTAGTATCAGGACAGGGCGGGCAGATACGCAGTATTTT. As protein: CASSIRTGRADTQYF.

This clonotype was observed a few times. The chain employs TRBV6-1 and TRBJ2-2; 8 nucleotides align to TRBD1. The CDR3 covers 13 residues. After removal of 6 bases from V and 7 bases from J, the junction contained 4 bases not matched to a gene. Per the germline V gene, CDR1 is MNHNS and CDR2 is SASEGT. CDR3: CASRSGGDGELFF. The CDR3 DNA sequence: TGTGCCAGCAGGTCAGGGGGCGACGGGGAGCTGTTTTTT.

There are many counts of this clonotype. The chain recombines TRBV4-1 with TRBJ1-1; D not certain. Germline lookup yields CDR1 MGHRA and CDR2 YSYEKL. The V gene lost 0 bases and the J gene lost 1 base, with 9 bases spanning the gap. CDR3 length: 15 residues. CDR3 nucleotides: TGCGCCAGCAGCCAAGATGGCAAAGAGAACACTGAAGCTTTCTTT. It yields the protein CASSQDGKENTEAFF.

Regarding this clonotype: Mismatch with germline at one junction end may stem from a read error. The chain carries TRBV7-7 and TRBJ2-2, with no clear D. There are 13 residues in the CDR3. CDR1 SSHAT and CDR2 FNYEAQ come from the germline V gene (reference sequence). The CDR3 region is CASSLALAGELFF. Written as DNA, the CDR3 is TGTGCTAGCAGCTTAGCTCTGGCCGGGGAGCTGTTTTTT.

The chain has TRBV6-2 or TRBV6-3 and TRBJ2-7, with TRBD1 matching over 8 bases. In germline, CDR1 is MNHEY, CDR2 SVGEGT. The CDR3 contains 16 residues. Trimming at V came to 2 bases and at J to 2 bases, leaving 8 bases not matched to a gene. Here the CDR3 DNA reads TGTGCCAGCAGTTACAAGACAGGGGAAAATACCTACGAGCAGTACTTC. Its protein product is CASSYKTGENTYEQYF.

This clonotype came up many times. The chain uses TRBV7-9 and TRBJ1-1; perhaps TRBD1 as D (5 bases). The CDR3 loop spans 15 amino acids. The germline CDR1 and CDR2 sequences are SEHNR and FQNEAQ (reference sequence). V was clipped by 5 bases and J by 5 bases, with 18 bases between them. CDR3 sequence: CASSPSGGLATEAFF. For the CDR3, the DNA is TGTGCCAGCAGCCCTAGTGGGGGGTTAGCGACTGAAGCTTTCTTT.

The rearrangement uses TRBV20-1 and TRBJ1-2; 8 positions match TRBD1. This CDR3 has 14 residues. V was pared by 6 bases and J by 3 bases, with 9 bases of the junction left unmatched. The germline gives CDR1 DFQATT, CDR2 SNEGSKA (reference sequence). CDR3 protein: CSAPRQGLDYGYTF. The CDR3 DNA reads TGCAGTGCCCCAAGACAGGGGCTCGACTATGGCTACACCTTC.

Only a few counts were recorded for this clonotype. The chain has TRBV10-3 and TRBJ2-1; 9 bases line up with TRBD2. The CDR3 is made up of 17 amino acids. Germline V gene sequence: CDR1 ENHRY, CDR2 SYGVKD. Trimming cost V 0 bases and J 2 bases; bases outside gene matches: 5. The CDR3 sequence: CAISESGSGGPYNEQFF. Here the CDR3 DNA reads TGTGCCATCAGTGAGTCAGGTAGCGGGGGCCCCTACAATGAGCAGTTCTTC.

The V and J genes are TRBV7-9 and TRBJ1-2; D is possibly TRBD1 (5 bases). CDR1 is SEHNR and CDR2 is FQNEAQ in the germline V gene (reference sequence). The CDR3 covers 15 residues. Trimming took off 4 bases at V and 2 bases at J, with 14 bases between the two ends. DNA of the CDR3: TGTGCCAGCAGCTCAGGACATAGTCCAAACTATGGCTACACCTTC. This gives the protein CASSSGHSPNYGYTF.

This rearrangement joins TRBV4-3 to TRBJ2-2; D is ambiguous. CDR1 LGHNA and CDR2 YSLEER come from the germline V gene. The germline V and J ends were trimmed by 3 bases and 5 bases, with 13 bases remaining between them. The CDR3 loop spans 15 amino acids. The CDR3 sequence: CASSHLNVGTGELFF. The CDR3 coding sequence is TGCGCCAGCAGCCATTTAAATGTTGGGACCGGGGAGCTGTTTTTT.

V usage is TRBV9 and J usage is TRBJ2-3; D might be TRBD1 (5 bases). CDR1 is SGDLS, CDR2 YYNGEE, per germline. CDR3 size: 14 residues. V was shortened by 0 bases and J by 1 base, with 6 bases between the two germline ends. The CDR3 reads CASSVEGGTDTQYF. The CDR3 region has the DNA TGTGCCAGCAGCGTAGAAGGGGGCACAGATACGCAGTATTTT.

This clonotype was detected a few times. The chain has TRBV6-1 and TRBJ2-6; a weak D match, TRBD1 (5 bases). CDR3 length: 15 amino acids. Germline CDR1 reads MNHNS; CDR2 reads SASEGT. V was pared by 5 bases and J by 2 bases, with 10 bases between. CDR3 DNA: TGTGCCAGCAGTCTAGGGGAAACTGGGGCCAACGTCCTGACTTTC. Amino acids: CASSLGETGANVLTF.

The table lists this clonotype with many counts. The chain employs TRBV2 and TRBJ1-5; D unclear. Germline CDR1 is SNHLY and CDR2 is FYNNEI. The ends were cut back, 1 base at V and 7 bases at J, with 11 bases in the middle. The CDR3 contains 14 residues. The CDR3 DNA follows: TGTGCCAGCAGTGAAGAGGCTTGGGAGCAGCCCCAGCATTTT. Translation: CASSEEAWEQPQHF.

This clonotype was seen a few times. The rearrangement uses TRBV28 and TRBJ2-5; D ambiguous. This CDR3 contains 14 residues. The germline CDR1 and CDR2 sequences are MDHEN and SYDVKM. The V gene lost 5 bases and the J gene lost 2 bases, with 12 bases spanning the gap. The CDR3 nucleotides read TGTGCCAGCAGTCTAAGCTGGGCGCAAGAGACCCAGTACTTC. Translated, it gives CASSLSWAQETQYF.

The table lists this clonotype with a count of one. The chain has TRBV4-3 and TRBJ2-7; possible D gene TRBD1, 6 bases. V lost 1 base to trimming and J lost 4 bases, with 11 bases between them. There are 14 residues in the CDR3. Germline V CDR1 and CDR2: LGHNA, YSLEER. In DNA, the CDR3 is TGCGCCAGCAGCCAAGTGCAGGGGACGTACGAGCAGTACTTC. Its translation is CASSQVQGTYEQYF.

This clonotype was observed a single time. Germline and junction disagree at one end, which may indicate a read error. This rearrangement joins TRBV11-2 to TRBJ1-3; the D is unclear. Germline lookup yields CDR1 SGHAT and CDR2 FQNNGV. The CDR3 has 16 residues. For the CDR3, the DNA is TGTGCCAGCAGCGCCTTTCGACCGACCTCTAGAAACACCATATATTTT. Translation: CASSAFRPTSRNTIYF.

The chain carries TRBV27 and TRBJ1-5; tentatively, D is TRBD1 (6 bases). Trimming stripped 9 bases from V and 4 bases from J, with 16 bases between. The CDR3 covers 14 residues. Germline V CDR1 and CDR2: MNHEY, SMNVEV (reference sequence). The CDR3: CASSGEGVNQPQHF. CDR3 sequence (DNA): TGTGCCAGTTCAGGGGAGGGTGTGAATCAGCCCCAGCATTTT.

On this clonotype: This may be a read error: a much more frequent sequence differs by one nucleotide. The chain links TRBV18 to TRBJ1-2; D call uncertain. Germline values: CDR1 KGHSH, CDR2 LQKENI. The CDR3 is 15 amino acids. CDR3 DNA sequence: TGTGCCAGCTCACCATCGGCAGCCATAGACTATGGCTTCACCTTC. Amino acid sequence: CASSPSAAIDYGFTF.

A remark on this clonotype: Mismatch with germline at one junction end may stem from a read error. The gene calls are TRBV6-1 and TRBJ2-7; D is tentatively TRBD1 or TRBD2 (5 bases each). The germline gives CDR1 MNHNS, CDR2 SASEGT. This CDR3 is built from 13 residues. CDR3 DNA sequence: TGTGCCAGCAGCCCCGGGACCGACTACGAGCAGCACTTC. Its translation: CASSPGTDYEQHF.

This clonotype has at least ten counts. The chain is built from TRBV25-1 and TRBJ2-5; maybe TRBD1 (6 bases). Trimming shortened V by 3 bases and J by 5 bases, and 16 bases separated the two germline ends. The CDR3 has 15 amino acids. CDR1 is MGHDK and CDR2 is SYGVNS in the germline V gene. Here the CDR3 reads CASSEGQGTGETQYF. The CDR3, as DNA: TGTGCCAGCAGTGAGGGTCAGGGGACGGGGGAGACCCAGTACTTC.